This TCR beta chain came from a study of cytomegalovirus exposure and HLA in healthy donors. Study background: HLA-typed donors contributed some 83 million unique TCRs, which were held in an early data release.

With 60 Vbeta and 13 Jbeta primers, the PCR was carried out. Using immunoSEQ multiplex PCR, the repertoire was profiled, and TCRdb retains in-frame clones only, with some absent. The table shows 100,000 to 150,000 clones, with 70% to 80% occurring only once. Germline V CDR1 and CDR2: SGHTA, FQGNSA. The CDR3 is 16 amino acids. Trimming at V came to 2 bases and at J to 4 bases, leaving 7 bases not matched to a gene. Study outcomes and limitations: Investigators reported over 150 TCR beta chains as tied to cytomegalovirus. A classifier reportedly called cytomegalovirus status with high sensitivity and specificity.

Though probably carrying unrecorded immune exposures, donors were nominally healthy at sampling. In regard to this clone: Its antigen is unidentified.

This sequence originates from a woman aged 45-59 years in good health and CMV-seropositive. The sample was PBMCs. The chain recombines TRBV7-2 with TRBJ2-3, with 9 bases lining up with TRBD2. The CDR3 DNA reads TGTGCCAGCAGCTTAAGTAGCGGGAGCTCCGCAGATACGCAGTATTTT. Protein: CASSLSSGSSADTQYF.